One sample yielded the 10 T cell receptor beta chains listed below, sequenced in a study of T cell repertoires in cytomegalovirus infection. TCRdb reprocessed the reads with MiXCR, giving one entry per CDR3 protein. The repertoire holds approximately 340,000 distinct CDR3 sequences, with 25% to 35% as singletons. These receptors have no identified antigens. The material sequenced was cultured PBMCs, taken from culture after CMV antigen stimulation. The receptor set was obtained from a human donor in good health (CMV status not recorded). Some clones in this sample may be carry-over from other donors' samples.

This clonotype was counted a few times. The gene calls are TRBV7-8 and TRBJ2-7; 9 nucleotides agree with TRBD1. Unmatched junction bases numbered 12, after V lost 5 bases and J lost 7 bases. The CDR3 is made up of 15 amino acids. CDR1 and CDR2 from the germline V gene are SGHVS and FQNEAQ. CDR3 DNA: TGTGCCAGCAGCATCTCTTTCCGGACAGGGGAAGAGCAGTACTTC. Its translation: CASSISFRTGEEQYF.

The chain has TRBV20-1 and TRBJ1-5, with a tentative D call TRBD1 (5 bases). Germline lookup yields CDR1 DFQATT and CDR2 SNEGSKA (reference sequence). The CDR3 has 22 residues. V lost 2 bases and J 0 bases, leaving 32 bases between the germline ends. The CDR3 nucleotides are TGCAGTGCTAGAATGAGGGGTGGGAAGATGTTGGGGGGGGGATATAGCAATCAGCCCCAGCATTTT. Residues: CSARMRGGKMLGGGYSNQPQHF.

This clonotype showed up just once. The chain uses TRBV5-6 and TRBJ1-6; 7 nucleotides line up with TRBD1. Germline V gene data show CDR1 as SGHDT and CDR2 as YYEEEE. The CDR3 consists of 15 residues. V was clipped by 4 bases and J by 7 bases; unmatched bases: 8. The chain's CDR3 is CASSSTGDFNSPLHF. CDR3 sequence (DNA): TGTGCCAGCAGCAGCACAGGGGATTTCAATTCACCCCTCCACTTT.

This clonotype showed up many times. The chain couples TRBV7-6 to TRBJ2-3, with D perhaps TRBD1 or TRBD2 (5 bases each). Trimming stripped 4 bases from V and 3 bases from J, with 11 bases between. This CDR3 spans 14 amino acids. Germline V gene lookup returns CDR1 SGHVS and CDR2 FNYEAQ. The CDR3 DNA sequence: TGTGCCAGCAGCTCCCGGGGCGAGACAGATACGCAGTATTTT. Protein: CASSSRGETDTQYF.

The chain uses TRBV7-2 and TRBJ2-2; D is undetermined. Trimming removed 1 base at V and 3 bases at J, with 3 bases between. Per the germline V gene, CDR1 is SGHTA and CDR2 is FQGNSA. The CDR3 is 13 residues long. The CDR3 protein is CASSLGHTGELFF. In nucleotides, the CDR3 is TGTGCCAGCAGCTTAGGGCACACCGGGGAGCTGTTTTTT. The full variable domain, in which reference TRBV7-2 and TRBJ2-2 provide the parts outside the CDR3, is GAGVSQSPSNKVTEKGKDVELRCDPISGHTALYWYRQSLGQGLEFLIYFQGNSAPDKSGLPSDRFSAERTGGSVSTLTIQRTQQEDSAVYLCASSLGHTGELFFGEGSRLTVL.

This clonotype has ten or more counts. The V gene is TRBV7-2, the J gene TRBJ2-2, with TRBD2 matching 8 bases. This CDR3 contains 14 residues. V dropped 6 bases and J dropped 2; count of bases not matched to a gene: 2. The germline CDR1 and CDR2 sequences are SGHTA and FQGNSA. CDR3 in amino acids: CASRTSVNTGELFF. In nucleotides, the CDR3 is TGTGCCAGCAGGACTAGCGTCAACACCGGGGAGCTGTTTTTT.

This clonotype was detected only a few times. The chain joins TRBV19 to TRBJ2-6; D gene uncertain. The CDR3 contains 16 residues. Trimming stripped 5 bases from V and 0 bases from J, with 11 bases between. Germline CDR1 and CDR2: LNHDA and SQIVND (reference sequence). CDR3: CASSASSYSGANVLTF. The CDR3 nucleotides read TGTGCCAGTAGTGCGTCCTCGTACTCTGGGGCCAACGTCCTGACTTTC.

The chain couples TRBV28 to TRBJ2-7; TRBD1 agrees at 9 bases. The germline CDR1 and CDR2 sequences are MDHEN and SYDVKM. Trimming cost V 6 bases and J 1 base; bases outside gene matches: 4. This CDR3 contains 14 residues. DNA of the CDR3: TGTGCCAGCAGGTTCGGACAGGGGTCCTACGAGCAGTACTTC. This translates into CASRFGQGSYEQYF. Variable domain in full (rest from reference TRBV28 and TRBJ2-7): DVKVTQSSRYLVKRTGEKVFLECVQDMDHENMFWYRQDPGLGLRLIYFSYDVKMKEKGDIPEGYSVSREKKERFSLILESASTNQTSMYLCASRFGQGSYEQYFGPGTRLTVT.

The rearrangement joins TRBV20-1 to TRBJ2-3, with TRBD2 matching over 9 bases. Germline CDR1 and CDR2: DFQATT and SNEGSKA (reference sequence). V was pared by 3 bases and J by 4 bases, with 5 bases of the junction left unmatched. The CDR3 length is 14 residues. This CDR3 is CSARGSGSADTQYF. The CDR3 nucleotides read TGCAGTGCTAGGGGTAGCGGGAGTGCAGATACGCAGTATTTT.

V usage is TRBV7-3 and J usage is TRBJ2-3, with 8 bases fitting TRBD2. Per the germline V gene, CDR1 is SGHTA and CDR2 is FQGTGA. The V and J ends lost 5 bases and 5 bases, in that order; junction bases with no gene match: 12. The CDR3 has 16 amino acids. The CDR3 DNA is TGTGCCAGCAGCCCCTTAGCGGGGCTAGGCGGAGATACGCAGTATTTT. Translating it yields CASSPLAGLGGDTQYF.